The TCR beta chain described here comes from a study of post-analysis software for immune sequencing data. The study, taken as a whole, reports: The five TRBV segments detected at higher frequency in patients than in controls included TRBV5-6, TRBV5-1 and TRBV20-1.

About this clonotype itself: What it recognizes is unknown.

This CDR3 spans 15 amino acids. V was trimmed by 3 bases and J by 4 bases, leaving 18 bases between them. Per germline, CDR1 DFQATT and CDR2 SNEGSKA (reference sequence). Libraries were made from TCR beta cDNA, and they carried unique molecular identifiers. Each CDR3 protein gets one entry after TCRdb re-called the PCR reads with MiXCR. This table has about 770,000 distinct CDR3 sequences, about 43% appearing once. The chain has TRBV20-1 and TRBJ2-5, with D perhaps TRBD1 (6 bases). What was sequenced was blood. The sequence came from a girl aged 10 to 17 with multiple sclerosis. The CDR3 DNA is TGCAGTGCTAGCAAGGGACACAGCCTAGCAGAGACCCAGTACTTC. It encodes CSASKGHSLAETQYF.